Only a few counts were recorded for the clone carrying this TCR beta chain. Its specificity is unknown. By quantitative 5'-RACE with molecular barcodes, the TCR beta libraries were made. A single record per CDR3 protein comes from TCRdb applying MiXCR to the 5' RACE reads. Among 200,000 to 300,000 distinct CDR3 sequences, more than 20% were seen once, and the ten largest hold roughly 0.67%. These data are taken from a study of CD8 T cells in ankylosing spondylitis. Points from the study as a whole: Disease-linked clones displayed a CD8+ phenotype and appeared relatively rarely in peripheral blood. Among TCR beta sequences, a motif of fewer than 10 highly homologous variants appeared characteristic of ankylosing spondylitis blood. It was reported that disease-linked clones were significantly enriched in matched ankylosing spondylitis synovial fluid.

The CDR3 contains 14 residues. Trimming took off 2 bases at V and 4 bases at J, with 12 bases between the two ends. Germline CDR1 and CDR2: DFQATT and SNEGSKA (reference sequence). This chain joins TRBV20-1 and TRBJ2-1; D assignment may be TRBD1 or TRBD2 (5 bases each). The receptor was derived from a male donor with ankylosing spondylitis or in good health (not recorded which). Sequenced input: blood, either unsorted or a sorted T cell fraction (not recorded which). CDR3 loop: CSARPGRSYNEQFF. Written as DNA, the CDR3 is TGCAGTGCTAGACCGGGACGTAGTTACAATGAGCAGTTCTTC.